The rows below give T cell receptor beta chains drawn from one sample of a study of OX40 agonist ivuxolimab in advanced cancers. Using immunoSEQ multiplex PCR, the repertoire was profiled, and TCRdb retains in-frame clones only, with some absent. The sample has some 89,000 clones, under 90% seen once. Sequences were derived from CD4+ or CD8+ T cells sorted from blood, sampled in a trial of the OX40 agonist ivuxolimab. Every receptor here comes from an adult with an advanced solid tumor such as melanoma, head and neck, liver or kidney cancer. CDR3s include the opening cysteine and the closing phenylalanine or tryptophan. The D gene is left open where the match is weak. Size tells how often a clone was seen (once, few, many) or the class of an expanded clone, and some rows leave it out.

v_gene	d_gene	abundance	j_gene	CDR3nt	CDR3aa
TRBV5-1	.	.	TRBJ2-2	TGCGCCAGCTTTACGGGGGACCTCACCGGGGAGCTGTTTTTT	CASFTGDLTGELFF
TRBV10-3	.	.	TRBJ1-3	TGTGCCATCAAGTCGACAGGAAATCCTGGAAACACCATATATTTT	CAIKSTGNPGNTIYF
TRBV29-1	TRBD1	.	TRBJ1-2	TGCAGCGCCTTAGACAGGGGGATGGACTATGGCTACACCTTC	CSALDRGMDYGYTF
TRBV10-2	.	.	TRBJ1-1	TGCGCCAGCAGTGTCGACAGTACGGGGACTGAAGCTTTCTTT	CASSVDSTGTEAFF
TRBV29-1	.	.	TRBJ1-5	TGCAGCGTGGGGACCGGGGGTAATAGCAATCAGCCCCAGCATTTT	CSVGTGGNSNQPQHF
TRBV11-2	.	.	TRBJ2-2	TGTGCCAGCAGCTTAGCAAAGGTTGGGGAGCTGTTTTTT	CASSLAKVGELFF
TRBV29-1	.	.	TRBJ2-7	TGCAGCGTTGGAAATTACGAGCAGTACTTC	CSVGNYEQYF
TRBV5-1	TRBD1	.	TRBJ1-5	TGCGCCAGCAGTACAGGGGGCGCTTATCAGCCCCAGCATTTT	CASSTGGAYQPQHF
TRBV6-1	.	.	TRBJ1-2	TGTGCCAGCAGAAGGGGTCGAGAGCCTAACTATGGCTACACCTTC	CASRRGREPNYGYTF
TRBV27	TRBD1	.	TRBJ1-2	TGTGCCAGCAGTTTATTGGACAGGGAGGGTGGCTACACCTTC	CASSLLDREGGYTF
TRBV11-2	TRBD1	.	TRBJ2-7	TGTGCCAGCAGCTATCCACCGGGACAGCCCTACGAGCAGTACTTC	CASSYPPGQPYEQYF
TRBV27	.	once	TRBJ1-5	TGTGCCAGCAGTTTGGGTAGGGGCGGGGGTCAGCCCCAGCATTTT	CASSLGRGGGQPQHF
TRBV6-6	TRBD1	.	TRBJ2-7	TGTGCCAGCACCTACGGACAGGGGTCCTACGAGCAGTACTTC	CASTYGQGSYEQYF
TRBV29-1	.	once	TRBJ2-1	TGCAGCGTTGAACCGGGCCTGTACAATGAGCAGTTCTTC	CSVEPGLYNEQFF
TRBV6-6	.	few	TRBJ2-5	TGTGCCAGCAGTTACTCGTTTGAGACCCAGTACTTC	CASSYSFETQYF
TRBV19	.	few	TRBJ1-2	TGTGCCTCCCTAGAGCGGGGGCGAGCTAACTATGGCTACACCTTC	CASLERGRANYGYTF
TRBV11-2	TRBD1	.	TRBJ2-7	TGTGCCAGCAGCCCTATTAGCCGAAGATTGGGACAGACCTACGAGCAGTACTTC	CASSPISRRLGQTYEQYF
TRBV14	.	.	TRBJ1-4	TGTGCCAGCAGCCAAGATCGGCCGGTGAATGGAGAAAAACTGTTTTTT	CASSQDRPVNGEKLFF
TRBV7-3	.	.	TRBJ2-7	TGTGCCAGCAGCAAGGGGGGGCCCGGCGAGCAGTACTTC	CASSKGGPGEQYF
TRBV28	.	.	TRBJ1-5	TGTGCCAGTCATAATCAGGGAGTTCAGCCCCAGCATTTT	CASHNQGVQPQHF
TRBV30	TRBD1	.	TRBJ2-2	TGTGCATACCAACCCGGGACAGGGAAGACCGGGGAGCTGTTTTTT	CAYQPGTGKTGELFF
TRBV19	TRBD1	.	TRBJ1-5	TGTGCCAGTGGGACAGGCACAAGCAATCAGCCCCAGCATTTT	CASGTGTSNQPQHF
TRBV5-1	.	.	TRBJ2-2	TGCGCCAGCAGCCCGCTGACTAGTTCGAACACCGGGGAGCTGTTTTTT	CASSPLTSSNTGELFF
TRBV29-1	.	.	TRBJ2-2	TGCAGCGTAGGTCCGGGGCAGGGACATCCCGGGGAGCTGTTTTTT	CSVGPGQGHPGELFF
TRBV2	.	.	TRBJ1-4	TGTGCCAGCAGTGGGCAAACCGCCGGGGCTGAAAAACTGTTTTTT	CASSGQTAGAEKLFF
TRBV7-6	.	.	TRBJ2-1	TGTGCCAGCAGCCCCAGGCGGTCTAGGTCCAATGAGCAGTTCTTC	CASSPRRSRSNEQFF
TRBV7-2	TRBD1	.	TRBJ1-2	TGTGCCAGCAGCTTAGGGCTACAGGGGGCAGGTGGCTACACCTTC	CASSLGLQGAGGYTF
TRBV11-2	.	.	TRBJ1-6	TGTGCCAGCAGCTTAGAGGGCAGTAGAAATTCACCCCTCCACTTT	CASSLEGSRNSPLHF
TRBV29-1	TRBD2	.	TRBJ2-7	TGCAGCGTTGGTGTGGCGGGGGGATCCTACGAGCAGTACTTC	CSVGVAGGSYEQYF
TRBV14	.	.	TRBJ2-7	TGTGCCAGCAGCAACTTGGGAAGTTTAGGGCAGTACTTC	CASSNLGSLGQYF
TRBV27	TRBD1	.	TRBJ1-4	TGTGCCAGCAGACCGGGACAGGGACGTGAAAAACTGTTTTTT	CASRPGQGREKLFF
TRBV6-1	TRBD1	.	TRBJ1-1	TGTGCCAGCAGTGATCGGGACAGGCCCGGGAGCACTGAAGCTTTCTTT	CASSDRDRPGSTEAFF
TRBV5-1	.	.	TRBJ1-1	TGCGCCAGCAGCTTGACAGGGCGAAACACTGAAGCTTTCTTT	CASSLTGRNTEAFF
TRBV9	.	.	TRBJ1-2	TGTGCCAGCAGCGTTCAGCACAGCGGGGGGGATGGCTACACCTTC	CASSVQHSGGDGYTF
TRBV7-3	.	.	TRBJ2-1	TGTGCCAGCAGCTTAGCAGGGGGGCTTTACAATGAGCAGTTCTTC	CASSLAGGLYNEQFF
TRBV7-2	.	.	TRBJ1-2	TGTGCCAGCAGCTCCCCGGGGCTGTTGACCTTC	CASSSPGLLTF
TRBV7-6	.	.	TRBJ1-3	TGTGCCAGCAGCCCCCCGGGCAACTCTGGAAACACCATATATTTT	CASSPPGNSGNTIYF
TRBV7-2	.	.	TRBJ2-5	TGTGCCAGCAGCTGGACGGCGGAAGAGACCCAGTACTTC	CASSWTAEETQYF
TRBV11-3	.	.	TRBJ2-5	TGTGCCAGCAGCCCTGACAGAGAGACCCAGTACTTC	CASSPDRETQYF
TRBV7-3	.	.	TRBJ2-7	TGTGCCAGCAGCTTAGATTACGGGTCCTACGAGCAGTACTTC	CASSLDYGSYEQYF